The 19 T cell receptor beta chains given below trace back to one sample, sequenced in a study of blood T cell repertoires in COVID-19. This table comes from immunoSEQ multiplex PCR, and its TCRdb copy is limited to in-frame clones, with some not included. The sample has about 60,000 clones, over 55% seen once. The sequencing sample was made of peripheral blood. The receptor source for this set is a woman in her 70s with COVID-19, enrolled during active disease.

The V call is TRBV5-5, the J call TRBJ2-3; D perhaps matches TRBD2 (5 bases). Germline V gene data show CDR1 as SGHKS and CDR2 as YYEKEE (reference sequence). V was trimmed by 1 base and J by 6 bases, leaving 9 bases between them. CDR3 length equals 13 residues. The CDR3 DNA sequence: TGTGCCAGCAGCTTGACTGGACTTGATACGCAGTATTTT. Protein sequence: CASSLTGLDTQYF.

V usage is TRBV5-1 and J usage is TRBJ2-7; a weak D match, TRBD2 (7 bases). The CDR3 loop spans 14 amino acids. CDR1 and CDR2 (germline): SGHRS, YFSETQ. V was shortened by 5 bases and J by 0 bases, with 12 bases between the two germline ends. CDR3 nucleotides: TGCGCCAGCAGTAGGGGGGGGCCCTCCTACGAGCAGTACGTC. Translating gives CASSRGGPSYEQYV.

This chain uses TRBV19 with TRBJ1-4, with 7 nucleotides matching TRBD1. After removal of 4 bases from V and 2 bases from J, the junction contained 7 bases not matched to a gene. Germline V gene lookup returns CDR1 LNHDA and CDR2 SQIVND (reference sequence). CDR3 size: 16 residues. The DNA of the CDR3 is TGTGCCAGTAGTACCAGACAGGGATCCACTAATGAAAAACTGTTTTTT. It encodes CASSTRQGSTNEKLFF.

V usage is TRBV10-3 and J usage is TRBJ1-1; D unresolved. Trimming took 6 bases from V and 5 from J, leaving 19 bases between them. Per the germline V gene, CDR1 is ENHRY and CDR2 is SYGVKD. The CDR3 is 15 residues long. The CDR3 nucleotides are TGTGCCATCAGCGGAGGACGGGCCTCCTCAACTGAAGCTTTCTTT. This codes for CAISGGRASSTEAFF.

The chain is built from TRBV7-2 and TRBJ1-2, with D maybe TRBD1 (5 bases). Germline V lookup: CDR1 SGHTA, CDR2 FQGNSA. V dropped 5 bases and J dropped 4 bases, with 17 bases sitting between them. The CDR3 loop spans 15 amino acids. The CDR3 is CASSRPPGEGYGYTF. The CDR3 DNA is TGTGCCAGCAGCCGCCCCCCGGGGGAAGGCTATGGCTACACCTTC.

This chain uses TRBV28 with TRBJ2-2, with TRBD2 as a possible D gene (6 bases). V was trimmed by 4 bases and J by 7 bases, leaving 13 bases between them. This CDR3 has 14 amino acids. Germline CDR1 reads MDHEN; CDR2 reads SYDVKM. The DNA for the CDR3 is TGTGCCAGCAGTTGGGGGAGGAGTATCGGGGAGCTGTTTTTT. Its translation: CASSWGRSIGELFF.

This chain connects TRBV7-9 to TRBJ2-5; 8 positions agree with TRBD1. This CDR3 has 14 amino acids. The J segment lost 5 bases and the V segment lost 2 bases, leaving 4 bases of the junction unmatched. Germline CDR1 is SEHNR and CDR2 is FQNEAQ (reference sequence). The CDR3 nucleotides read TGTGCCAGCAGCTTACAGGGGGCGCCGGAGACCCAGTACTTC. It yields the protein CASSLQGAPETQYF.

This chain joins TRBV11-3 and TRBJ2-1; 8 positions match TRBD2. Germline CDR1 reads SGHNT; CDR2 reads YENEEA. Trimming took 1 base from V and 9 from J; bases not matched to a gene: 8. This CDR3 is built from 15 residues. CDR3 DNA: TGTGCCAGCAGCTTAGGCGGGAGGCCCCTTGGTGAGCAGTTCTTC. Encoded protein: CASSLGGRPLGEQFF.

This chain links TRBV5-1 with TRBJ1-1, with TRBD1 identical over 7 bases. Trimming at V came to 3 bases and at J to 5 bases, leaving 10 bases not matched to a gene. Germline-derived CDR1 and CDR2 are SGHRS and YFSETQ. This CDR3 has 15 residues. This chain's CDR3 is CASSSITGDKTEAFF. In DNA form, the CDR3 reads TGCGCCAGCAGCTCCATAACAGGGGATAAGACTGAAGCTTTCTTT.

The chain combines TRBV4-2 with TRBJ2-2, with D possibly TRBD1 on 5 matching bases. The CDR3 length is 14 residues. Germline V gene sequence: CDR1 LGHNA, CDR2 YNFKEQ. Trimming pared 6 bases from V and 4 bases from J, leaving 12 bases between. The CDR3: CASSPLTATGELFF. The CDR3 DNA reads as TGTGCCAGCAGTCCGCTGACAGCCACCGGGGAGCTGTTTTTT.

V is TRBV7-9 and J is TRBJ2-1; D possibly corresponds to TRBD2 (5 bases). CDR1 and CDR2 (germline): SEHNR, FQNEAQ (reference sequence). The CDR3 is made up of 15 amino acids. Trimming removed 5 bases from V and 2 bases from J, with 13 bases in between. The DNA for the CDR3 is TGTGCCAGCAGCCCCGGGATGCCCGCCTACAATGAGCAGTTCTTC. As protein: CASSPGMPAYNEQFF.

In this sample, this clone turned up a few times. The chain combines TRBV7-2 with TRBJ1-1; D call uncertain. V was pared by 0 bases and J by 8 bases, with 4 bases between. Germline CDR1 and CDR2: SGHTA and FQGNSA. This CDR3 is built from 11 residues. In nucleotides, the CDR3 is TGTGCCAGCAGCTTAGCCACAGAAGCTTTCTTT. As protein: CASSLATEAFF.

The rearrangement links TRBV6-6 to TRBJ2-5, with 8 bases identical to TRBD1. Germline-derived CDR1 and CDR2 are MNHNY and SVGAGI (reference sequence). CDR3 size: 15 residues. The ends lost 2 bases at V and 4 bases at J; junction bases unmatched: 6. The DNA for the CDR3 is TGTGCCAGCAGTTACAGGACAGGGACTGCAGAGACCCAGTACTTC. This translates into CASSYRTGTAETQYF.

The CDR3 protein is CASSFTGGLGDTEAFF. The CDR3 coding sequence is TGTGCCAGCAGCTTTACAGGGGGTTTGGGGGACACTGAAGCTTTCTTT. V usage is TRBV11-2 and J usage is TRBJ1-1; 8 nucleotides agree with TRBD1. The CDR3 sequence is 16 residues long. Looked up from germline, CDR1 is SGHAT and CDR2 is FQNNGV. V trimming: 3 bases; J trimming: 3 bases; junction bases outside the gene matches: 9.

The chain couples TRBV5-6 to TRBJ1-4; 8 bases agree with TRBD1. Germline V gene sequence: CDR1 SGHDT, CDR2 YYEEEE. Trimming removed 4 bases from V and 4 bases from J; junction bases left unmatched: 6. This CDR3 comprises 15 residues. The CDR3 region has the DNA TGTGCCAGCAGCCTAGGCGGGACAGGTAATGAAAAACTGTTTTTT. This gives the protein CASSLGGTGNEKLFF.

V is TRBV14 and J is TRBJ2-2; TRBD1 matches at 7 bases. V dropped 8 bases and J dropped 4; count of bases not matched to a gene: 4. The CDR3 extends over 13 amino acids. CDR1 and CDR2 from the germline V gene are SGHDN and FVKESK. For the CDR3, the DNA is TGTGCCAGCGGACAGGTCGTCACCGGGGAGCTGTTTTTT. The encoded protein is CASGQVVTGELFF.

DNA of the CDR3: TGCGCCAGCAGCTTATCTCCCCAGGGGGCAAGCAATCAGCCCCAGCATTTT. Protein product: CASSLSPQGASNQPQHF. The chain is built from TRBV5-1 and TRBJ1-5; 8 nucleotides agree with TRBD1. Germline lookup yields CDR1 SGHRS and CDR2 YFSETQ. V shed 2 bases, J shed 1 base, and the junction held 8 bases outside the gene matches. The CDR3 runs 17 residues.

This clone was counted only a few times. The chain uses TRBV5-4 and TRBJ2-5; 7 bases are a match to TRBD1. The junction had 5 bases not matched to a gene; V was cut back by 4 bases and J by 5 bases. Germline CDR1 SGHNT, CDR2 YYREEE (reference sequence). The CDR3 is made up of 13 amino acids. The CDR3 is CASSATGSETQYF. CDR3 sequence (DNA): TGTGCCAGCAGCGCGACAGGGAGTGAGACCCAGTACTTC.

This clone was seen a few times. Here the CDR3 reads CASSLGGSLAGYTDTQYF. The CDR3 DNA follows: TGTGCCAGCAGCTTGGGGGGGTCCCTAGCGGGATACACAGATACGCAGTATTTT. The chain joins TRBV5-6 to TRBJ2-3, with TRBD2 identical over 9 bases. The germline CDR1 and CDR2 sequences are SGHDT and YYEEEE. CDR3 size: 18 residues. V was clipped by 0 bases and J by 2 bases; unmatched bases: 10.